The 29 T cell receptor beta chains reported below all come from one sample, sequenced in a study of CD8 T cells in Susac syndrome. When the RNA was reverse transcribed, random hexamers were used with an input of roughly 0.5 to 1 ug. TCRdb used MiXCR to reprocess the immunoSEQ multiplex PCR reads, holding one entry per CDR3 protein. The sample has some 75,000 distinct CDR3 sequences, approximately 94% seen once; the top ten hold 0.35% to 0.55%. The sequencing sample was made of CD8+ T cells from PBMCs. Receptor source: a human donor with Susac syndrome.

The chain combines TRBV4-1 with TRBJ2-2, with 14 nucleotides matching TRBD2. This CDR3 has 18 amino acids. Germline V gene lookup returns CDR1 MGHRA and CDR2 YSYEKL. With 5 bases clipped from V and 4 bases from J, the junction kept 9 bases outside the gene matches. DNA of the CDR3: TGCGCCAGCAGCTCCCGACTAGCGGGGGGGCCTAGCACCGGGGAGCTGTTTTTT. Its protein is CASSSRLAGGPSTGELFF.

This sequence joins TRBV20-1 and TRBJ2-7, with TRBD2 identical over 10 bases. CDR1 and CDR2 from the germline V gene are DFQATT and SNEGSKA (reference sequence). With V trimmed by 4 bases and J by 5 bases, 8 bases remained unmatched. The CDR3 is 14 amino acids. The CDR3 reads CSATVIAGGHEQYF. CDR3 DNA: TGCAGTGCTACGGTGATAGCGGGGGGTCACGAGCAGTACTTC.

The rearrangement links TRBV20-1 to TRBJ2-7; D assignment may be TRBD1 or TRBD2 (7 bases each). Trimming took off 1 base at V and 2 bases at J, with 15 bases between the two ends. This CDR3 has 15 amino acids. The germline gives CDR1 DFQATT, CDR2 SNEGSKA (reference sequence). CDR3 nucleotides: TGCAGTGCTAGAGGTGATCCAGGGGGGGCCTACGAGCAGTACTTC. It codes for CSARGDPGGAYEQYF.

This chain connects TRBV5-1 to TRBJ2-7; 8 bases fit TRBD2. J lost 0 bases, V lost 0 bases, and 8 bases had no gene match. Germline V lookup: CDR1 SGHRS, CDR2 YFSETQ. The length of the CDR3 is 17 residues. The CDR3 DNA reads TGCGCCAGCAGCTTGGGGGTAGCGGGGCCTCTCTCCTACGAGCAGTACTTC. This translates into CASSLGVAGPLSYEQYF.

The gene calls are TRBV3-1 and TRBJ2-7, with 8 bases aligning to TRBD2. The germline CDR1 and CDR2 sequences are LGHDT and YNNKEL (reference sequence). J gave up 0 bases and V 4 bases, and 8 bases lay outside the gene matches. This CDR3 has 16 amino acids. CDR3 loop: CASSPRERESSYEQYF. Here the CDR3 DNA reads TGTGCCAGCAGCCCCCGAGAGCGGGAGAGCTCCTACGAGCAGTACTTC.

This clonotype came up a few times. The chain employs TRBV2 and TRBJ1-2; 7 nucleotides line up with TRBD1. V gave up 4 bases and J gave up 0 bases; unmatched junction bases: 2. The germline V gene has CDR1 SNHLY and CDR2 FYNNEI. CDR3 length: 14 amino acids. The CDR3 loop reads CASSGDRANYGYTF. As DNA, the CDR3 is TGTGCCAGCAGTGGTGACAGGGCTAACTATGGCTACACCTTC. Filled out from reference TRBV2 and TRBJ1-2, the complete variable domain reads EPEVTQTPSHQVTQMGQEVILRCVPISNHLYFYWYRQILGQKVEFLVSFYNNEISEKSEIFDDQFSVERPDGSNFTLKIRSTKLEDSAMYFCASSGDRANYGYTFGSGTRLTVV.

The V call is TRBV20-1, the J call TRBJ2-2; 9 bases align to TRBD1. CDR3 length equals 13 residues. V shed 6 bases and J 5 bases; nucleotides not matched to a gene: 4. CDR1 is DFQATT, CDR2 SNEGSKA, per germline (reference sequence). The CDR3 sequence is CSARDRETGELFF. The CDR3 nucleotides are TGCAGTGCCAGGGACAGGGAAACCGGGGAGCTGTTTTTT.

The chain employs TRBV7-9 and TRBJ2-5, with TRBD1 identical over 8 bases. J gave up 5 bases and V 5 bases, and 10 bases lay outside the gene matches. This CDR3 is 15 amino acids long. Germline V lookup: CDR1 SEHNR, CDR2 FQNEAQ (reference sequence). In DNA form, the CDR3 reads TGTGCCAGCAGCACCGGACAGGGCGTTTGGGAGACCCAGTACTTC. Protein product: CASSTGQGVWETQYF.

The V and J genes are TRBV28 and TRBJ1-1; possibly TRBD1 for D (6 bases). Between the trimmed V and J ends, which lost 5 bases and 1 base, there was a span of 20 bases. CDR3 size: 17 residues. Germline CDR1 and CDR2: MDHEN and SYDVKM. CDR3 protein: CASSLPMGGGANTEAFF. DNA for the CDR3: TGTGCCAGCAGTCTCCCTATGGGGGGGGGCGCGAACACTGAAGCTTTCTTT.

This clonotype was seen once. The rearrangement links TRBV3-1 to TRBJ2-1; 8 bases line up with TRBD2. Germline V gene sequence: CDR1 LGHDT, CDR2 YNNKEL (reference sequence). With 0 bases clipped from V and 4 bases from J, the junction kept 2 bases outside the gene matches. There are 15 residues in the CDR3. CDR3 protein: CASSQEGGRYNEQFF. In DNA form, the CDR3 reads TGTGCCAGCAGCCAAGAAGGCGGGAGGTACAATGAGCAGTTCTTC.

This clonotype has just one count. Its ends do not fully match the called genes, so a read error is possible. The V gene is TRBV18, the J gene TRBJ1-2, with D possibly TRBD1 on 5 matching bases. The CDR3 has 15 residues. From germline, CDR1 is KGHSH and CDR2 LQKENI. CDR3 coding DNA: TGTGCCAGCTCACCCCAAGGAGGCAGGGAAGGGGCTCTCTTCTTC. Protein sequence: CASSPQGGREGALFF.

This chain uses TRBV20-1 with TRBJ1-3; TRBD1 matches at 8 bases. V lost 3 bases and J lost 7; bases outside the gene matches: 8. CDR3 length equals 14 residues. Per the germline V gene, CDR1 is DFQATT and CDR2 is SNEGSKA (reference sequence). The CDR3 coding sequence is TGCAGTGCTAGCCCCGGACAGGGAGTGAACACCATATATTTT. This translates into CSASPGQGVNTIYF.

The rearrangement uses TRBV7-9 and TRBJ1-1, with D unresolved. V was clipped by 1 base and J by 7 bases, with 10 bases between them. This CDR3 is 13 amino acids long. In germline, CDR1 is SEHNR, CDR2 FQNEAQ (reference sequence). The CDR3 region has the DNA TGTGCCAGCAGCTTAGTCGAAGGTGGTGAAGCTTTCTTT. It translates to CASSLVEGGEAFF.

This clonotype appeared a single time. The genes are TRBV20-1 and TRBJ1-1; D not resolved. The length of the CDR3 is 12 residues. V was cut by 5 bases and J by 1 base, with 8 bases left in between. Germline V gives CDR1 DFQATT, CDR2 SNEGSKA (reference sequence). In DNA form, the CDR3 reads TGCAGTGCTCCTGACCGGAACACTGAAGCTTTCTTT. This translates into CSAPDRNTEAFF.

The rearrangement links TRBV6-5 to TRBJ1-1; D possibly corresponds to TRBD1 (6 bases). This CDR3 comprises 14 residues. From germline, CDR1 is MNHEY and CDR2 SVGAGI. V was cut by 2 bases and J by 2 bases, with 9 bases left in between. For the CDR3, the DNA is TGTGCCAGCAGTTACGGGGGGCCTAACACTGAAGCTTTCTTT. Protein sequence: CASSYGGPNTEAFF.

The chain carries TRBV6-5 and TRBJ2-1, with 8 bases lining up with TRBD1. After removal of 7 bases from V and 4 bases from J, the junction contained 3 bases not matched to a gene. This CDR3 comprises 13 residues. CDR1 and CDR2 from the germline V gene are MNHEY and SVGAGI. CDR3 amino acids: CASKRQGYNEQFF. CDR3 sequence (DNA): TGTGCCAGCAAGAGACAGGGGTACAATGAGCAGTTCTTC.

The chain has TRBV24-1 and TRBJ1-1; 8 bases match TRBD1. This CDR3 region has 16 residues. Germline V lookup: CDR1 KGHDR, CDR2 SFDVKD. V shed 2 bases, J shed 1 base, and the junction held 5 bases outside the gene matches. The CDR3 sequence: CATSDSQTGANTEAFF. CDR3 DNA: TGTGCCACCAGTGATTCCCAGACAGGGGCGAACACTGAAGCTTTCTTT.

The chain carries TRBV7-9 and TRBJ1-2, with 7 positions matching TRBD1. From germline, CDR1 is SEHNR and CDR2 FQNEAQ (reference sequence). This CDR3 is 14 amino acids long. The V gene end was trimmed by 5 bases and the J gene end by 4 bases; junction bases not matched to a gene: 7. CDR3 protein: CASSKEGQTYGYTF. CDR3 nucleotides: TGTGCCAGCAGCAAAGAGGGACAGACCTATGGCTACACCTTC.

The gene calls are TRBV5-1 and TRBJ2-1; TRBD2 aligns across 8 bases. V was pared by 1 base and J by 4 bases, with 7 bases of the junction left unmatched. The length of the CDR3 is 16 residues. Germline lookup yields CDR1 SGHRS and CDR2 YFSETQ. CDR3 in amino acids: CASSLRREVPYNEQFF. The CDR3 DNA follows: TGCGCCAGCAGCTTGAGGCGGGAGGTCCCGTACAATGAGCAGTTCTTC.

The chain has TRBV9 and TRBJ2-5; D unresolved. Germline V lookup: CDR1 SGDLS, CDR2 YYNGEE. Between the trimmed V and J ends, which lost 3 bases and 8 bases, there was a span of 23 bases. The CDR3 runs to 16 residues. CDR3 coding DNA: TGTGCCAGCAGCGACGGAAGGACCGGACCTCTTGAAACCCAGTACTTC. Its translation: CASSDGRTGPLETQYF.

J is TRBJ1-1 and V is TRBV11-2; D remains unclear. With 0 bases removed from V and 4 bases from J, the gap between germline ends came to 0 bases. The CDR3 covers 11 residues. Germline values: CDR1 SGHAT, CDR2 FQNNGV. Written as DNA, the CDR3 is TGTGCCAGCAGCTTAGACACTGAAGCTTTCTTT. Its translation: CASSLDTEAFF.

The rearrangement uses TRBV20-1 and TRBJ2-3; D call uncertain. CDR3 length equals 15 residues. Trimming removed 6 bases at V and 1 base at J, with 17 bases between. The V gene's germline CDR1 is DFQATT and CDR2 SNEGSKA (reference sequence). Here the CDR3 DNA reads TGCAGTGCCCTAAGACCCATACTGCGCACAGATACGCAGTATTTT. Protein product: CSALRPILRTDTQYF.

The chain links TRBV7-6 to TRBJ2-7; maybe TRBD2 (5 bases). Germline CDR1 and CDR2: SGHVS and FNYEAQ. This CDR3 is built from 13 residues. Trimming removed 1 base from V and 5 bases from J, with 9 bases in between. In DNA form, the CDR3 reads TGTGCCAGCAGCTTAGGGGAGATAAACGAGCAGTACTTC. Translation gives CASSLGEINEQYF.

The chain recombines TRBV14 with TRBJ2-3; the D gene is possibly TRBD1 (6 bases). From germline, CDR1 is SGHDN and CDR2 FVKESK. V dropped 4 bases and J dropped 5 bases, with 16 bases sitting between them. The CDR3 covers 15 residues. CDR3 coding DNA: TGTGCCAGCAGCCCCCATTTAGGGGGAAGAGATACGCAGTATTTT. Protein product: CASSPHLGGRDTQYF.

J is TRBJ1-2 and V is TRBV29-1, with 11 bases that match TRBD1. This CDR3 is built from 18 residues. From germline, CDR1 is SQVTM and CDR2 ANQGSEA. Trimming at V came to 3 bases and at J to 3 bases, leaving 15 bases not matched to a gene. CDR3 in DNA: TGCAGCGTTGAGCGGGACAGGGGGTTAGGGAGGCTCGACTATGGCTACACCTTC. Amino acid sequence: CSVERDRGLGRLDYGYTF.

CDR3 sequence reads: CASSVTVNTEAFF. CDR3 sequence (DNA): TGTGCCAGCAGCGTGACAGTAAACACTGAAGCTTTCTTT. The chain employs TRBV4-2 and TRBJ1-1, with D possibly being TRBD1 (5 bases). There are 13 residues in the CDR3. V was clipped by 5 bases and J by 2 bases, with 9 bases between them. Germline CDR1 is LGHNA and CDR2 is YNFKEQ.

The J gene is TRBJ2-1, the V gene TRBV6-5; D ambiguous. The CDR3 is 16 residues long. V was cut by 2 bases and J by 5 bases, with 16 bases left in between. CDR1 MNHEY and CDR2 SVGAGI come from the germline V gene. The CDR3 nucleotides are TGTGCCAGCAGTTACGAAGGGTTTTGGTTGAACAATGAGCAGTTCTTC. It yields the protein CASSYEGFWLNNEQFF.

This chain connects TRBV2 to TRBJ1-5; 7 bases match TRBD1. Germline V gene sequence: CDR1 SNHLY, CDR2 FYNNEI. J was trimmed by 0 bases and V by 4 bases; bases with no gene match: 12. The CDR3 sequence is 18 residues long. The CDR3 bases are TGTGCCAGCAGTGGACGACAGGGACTAAGATATAGCAATCAGCCCCAGCATTTT. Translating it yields CASSGRQGLRYSNQPQHF.

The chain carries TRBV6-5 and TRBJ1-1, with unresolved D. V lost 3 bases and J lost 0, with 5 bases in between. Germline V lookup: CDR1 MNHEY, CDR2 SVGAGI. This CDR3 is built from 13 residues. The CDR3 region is CASSYLLNTEAFF. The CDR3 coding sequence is TGTGCCAGCAGTTATCTGCTGAACACTGAAGCTTTCTTT.